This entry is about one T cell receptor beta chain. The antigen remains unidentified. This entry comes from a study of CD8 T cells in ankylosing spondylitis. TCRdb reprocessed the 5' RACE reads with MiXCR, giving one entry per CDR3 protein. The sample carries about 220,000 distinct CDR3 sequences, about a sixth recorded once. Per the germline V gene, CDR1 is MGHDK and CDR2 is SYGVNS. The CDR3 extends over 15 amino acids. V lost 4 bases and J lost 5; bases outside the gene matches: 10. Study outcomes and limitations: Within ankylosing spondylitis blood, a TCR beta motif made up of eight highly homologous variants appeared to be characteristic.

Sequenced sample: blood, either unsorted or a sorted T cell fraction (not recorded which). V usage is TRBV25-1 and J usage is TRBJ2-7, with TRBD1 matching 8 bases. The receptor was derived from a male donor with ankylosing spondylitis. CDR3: CASSAPDREFNEQYF. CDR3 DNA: TGTGCCAGCAGTGCCCCGGACAGGGAGTTCAACGAGCAGTACTTC.